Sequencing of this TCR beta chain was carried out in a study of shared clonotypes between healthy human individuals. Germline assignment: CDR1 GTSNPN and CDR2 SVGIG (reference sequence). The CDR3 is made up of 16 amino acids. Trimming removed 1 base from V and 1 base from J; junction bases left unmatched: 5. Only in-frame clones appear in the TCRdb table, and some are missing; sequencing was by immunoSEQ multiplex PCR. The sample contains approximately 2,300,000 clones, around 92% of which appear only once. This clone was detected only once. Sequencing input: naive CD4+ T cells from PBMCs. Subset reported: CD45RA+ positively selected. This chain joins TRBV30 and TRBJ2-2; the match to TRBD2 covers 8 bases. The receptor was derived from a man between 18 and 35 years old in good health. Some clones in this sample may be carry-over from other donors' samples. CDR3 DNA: TGTGCCTGGAGTGGACAAGCGGGAGTGAACACCGGGGAGCTGTTTTTT. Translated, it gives CAWSGQAGVNTGELFF.